The TCR beta chain under discussion was sequenced for a study of T cell responses to AZD1222 COVID-19 vaccine. Study background: Researchers grouped second doses given at about 4 or about 12 weeks into one pool. Study conclusions and caveats: Only a handful of AZD1222 recipients were seropositive at baseline. With dominance at 160-218 and 743-854, vaccine-associated CD4 TCRs spanned spike.

CDR1 is MNHEY, CDR2 SVGAGI, per germline. The CDR3 sequence is 13 residues long. Trimming took off 6 bases at V and 1 base at J, with 7 bases between the two ends. The data were produced by immunoSEQ multiplex PCR, yet TCRdb's version contains in-frame clones alone and is incomplete. The sample lists roughly 150,000 clones, about nine tenths occurring once. About this clone: The target antigen is unknown.

The TCR sequence derives from an adult in good health. This material consisted of peripheral blood, taken on day 0 of AZD1222 vaccination. The V and J genes are TRBV6-5 and TRBJ1-5, with D unclear. CDR3 DNA: TGTGCCAGCAGGAGGTTGAGCAATCAGCCCCAGCATTTT. Its protein product is CASRRLSNQPQHF.